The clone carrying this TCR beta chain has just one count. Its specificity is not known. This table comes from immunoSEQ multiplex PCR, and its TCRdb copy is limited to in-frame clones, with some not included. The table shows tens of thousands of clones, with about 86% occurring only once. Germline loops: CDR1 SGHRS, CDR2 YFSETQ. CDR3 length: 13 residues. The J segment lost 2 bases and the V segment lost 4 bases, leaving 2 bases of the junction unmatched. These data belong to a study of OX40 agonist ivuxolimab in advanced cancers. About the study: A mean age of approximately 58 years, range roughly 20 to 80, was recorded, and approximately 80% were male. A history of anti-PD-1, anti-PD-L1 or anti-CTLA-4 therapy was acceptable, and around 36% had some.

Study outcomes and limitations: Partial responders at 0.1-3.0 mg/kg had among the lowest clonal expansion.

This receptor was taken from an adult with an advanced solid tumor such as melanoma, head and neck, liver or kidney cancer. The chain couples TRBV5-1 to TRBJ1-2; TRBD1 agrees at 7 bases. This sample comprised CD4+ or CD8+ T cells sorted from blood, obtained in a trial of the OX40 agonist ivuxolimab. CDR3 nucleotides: TGCGCCAGCAGCAAGGGACAGAACTATGGCTACACCTTC. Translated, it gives CASSKGQNYGYTF. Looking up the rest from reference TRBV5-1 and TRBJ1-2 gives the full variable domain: KAGVTQTPRYLIKTRGQQVTLSCSPISGHRSVSWYQQTPGQGLQFLFEYFSETQRNKGNFPGRFSGRQFSNSRSEMNVSTLELGDSALYLCASSKGQNYGYTFGSGTRLTVV.